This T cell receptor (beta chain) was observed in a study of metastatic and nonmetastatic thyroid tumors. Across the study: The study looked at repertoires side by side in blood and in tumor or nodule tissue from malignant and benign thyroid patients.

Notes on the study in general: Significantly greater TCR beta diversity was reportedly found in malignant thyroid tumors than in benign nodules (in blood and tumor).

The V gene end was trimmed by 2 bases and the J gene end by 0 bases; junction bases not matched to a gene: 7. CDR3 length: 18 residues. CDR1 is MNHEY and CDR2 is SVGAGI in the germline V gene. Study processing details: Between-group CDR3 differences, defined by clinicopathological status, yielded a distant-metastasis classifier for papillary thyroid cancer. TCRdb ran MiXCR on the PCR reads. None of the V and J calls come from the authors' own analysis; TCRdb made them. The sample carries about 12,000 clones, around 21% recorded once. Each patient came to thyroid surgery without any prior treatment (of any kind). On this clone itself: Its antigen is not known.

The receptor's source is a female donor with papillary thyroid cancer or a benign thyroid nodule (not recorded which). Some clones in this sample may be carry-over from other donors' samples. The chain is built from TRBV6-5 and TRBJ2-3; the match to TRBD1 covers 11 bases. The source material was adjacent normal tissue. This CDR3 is CASSYAGQGAPSTDTQYF. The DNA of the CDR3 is TGTGCCAGCAGTTACGCTGGACAGGGGGCACCTAGCACAGATACGCAGTATTTT.